This entry is about one TCR beta chain. This entry comes from a study of T cell responses to AZD1222 COVID-19 vaccine. Here immunoSEQ multiplex PCR was the method, and the copy in TCRdb shows in-frame clones only, minus some. In the table there are fewer than 110,000 clones, 75% to 95% of which are singletons. Germline V gene lookup returns CDR1 MDHEN and CDR2 SYDVKM. Trimming took off 2 bases at V and 6 bases at J, with 17 bases between the two ends. This CDR3 has 16 amino acids. The sample in question was peripheral blood, obtained on day 0 of AZD1222 vaccination. This TCR was recovered from an adult in good health. The chain carries TRBV28 and TRBJ2-1; tentative D call: TRBD2 (6 bases). The CDR3 region is CASSLRTIVGSNEQFF. CDR3 DNA sequence: TGTGCCAGCAGTTTAAGGACTATAGTGGGTAGCAATGAGCAGTTCTTC.